The 16 T cell receptor beta chains presented below share a single source sample, sequenced in a study of T-cell reconstitution after alpha-beta-depleted transplantation in children. Using unique molecular identifiers, the investigators prepared the TCRbeta library. Via MiXCR, TCRdb re-called the PCR reads, giving one row per CDR3 protein. The data show about 350,000 distinct CDR3 sequences, roughly 15% seen once. This sample comprised PBMCs, obtained from the stem cell graft. The receptor set was obtained from a human donor who donated a stem cell graft to a child with Fanconi anemia.

Ten or more counts support this clonotype. The J gene is TRBJ2-7, the V gene TRBV7-9, with a tentative D call TRBD1 (6 bases). V was shortened by 6 bases and J by 0 bases, with 15 bases between the two germline ends. The CDR3 runs to 15 residues. The germline gives CDR1 SEHNR, CDR2 FQNEAQ (reference sequence). The CDR3 protein is CASRSNDRNSYEQYF. DNA of the CDR3: TGTGCCAGCAGGTCTAATGACAGGAACTCCTACGAGCAGTACTTC.

V gene TRBV7-9 combines with J gene TRBJ1-5; D unresolved. This CDR3 spans 12 amino acids. Trimming removed 3 bases at V and 6 bases at J, with 6 bases between. Germline loops: CDR1 SEHNR, CDR2 FQNEAQ (reference sequence). CDR3 region: CASSFEGQPQHF. The CDR3 DNA follows: TGTGCCAGCAGCTTTGAAGGTCAGCCCCAGCATTTT.

DNA of the CDR3: TGTGCCATCAGCAAGGACATTAGAAATTCCAATGAGCAGTTCTTC. Encoded protein: CAISKDIRNSNEQFF. The rearrangement links TRBV10-3 to TRBJ2-1, with D possibly TRBD1 on 5 matching bases. The CDR3 is 15 residues long. The germline gives CDR1 ENHRY, CDR2 SYGVKD. The V end was cut by 6 bases, the J end by 6 bases, with 18 bases between.

This clonotype was observed a handful of times. The CDR3 spells CASSLDGNSPLHF. The CDR3 DNA reads as TGCGCCAGCAGCTTGGATGGGAATTCACCCCTCCACTTT. The V call is TRBV5-1, the J call TRBJ1-6; D gene unclear. V dropped 0 bases and J dropped 7 bases, with 5 bases sitting between them. CDR3 size: 13 residues. Germline values: CDR1 SGHRS, CDR2 YFSETQ.

This clonotype was seen ten or more times. The chain links TRBV5-6 to TRBJ1-5; D might be TRBD1 (6 bases). This CDR3 is 14 amino acids long. Trimming took off 0 bases at V and 7 bases at J, with 11 bases between the two ends. The germline V gene has CDR1 SGHDT and CDR2 YYEEEE. CDR3 nucleotides: TGTGCCAGCAGCTTGGCAGGGGTTAGGCAGCCCCAGCATTTT. This sequence encodes CASSLAGVRQPQHF.

The chain recombines TRBV18 with TRBJ1-5, with a weak D call TRBD1 (5 bases). Germline assignment: CDR1 KGHSH and CDR2 LQKENI. With 1 base removed from V and 7 bases from J, the gap between germline ends came to 17 bases. The CDR3 is 16 amino acids. CDR3 loop: CASSPLAGQGVQPQHF. CDR3 coding DNA: TGTGCCAGCTCACCACTAGCAGGGCAGGGAGTCCAGCCCCAGCATTTT. The full variable domain, with the rest looked up from reference TRBV18 and TRBJ1-5, is NAGVMQNPRHLVRRRGQEARLRCSPMKGHSHVYWYRQLPEEGLKFMVYLQKENIIDESGMPKERFSAEFPKEGPSILRIQQVVRGDSAAYFCASSPLAGQGVQPQHFGDGTRLSIL.

This clonotype was seen a handful of times. This chain joins TRBV2 and TRBJ2-5; D possibly corresponds to TRBD2 (5 bases). This CDR3 is 11 amino acids long. Germline CDR1 and CDR2: SNHLY and FYNNEI. Deletions cut 6 bases from V and 9 bases from J, with 11 bases between. The DNA of the CDR3 is TGTGCCAGCAGCTTCTCCGGGGCCCAGTACTTC. It specifies CASSFSGAQYF.

The chain links TRBV7-7 to TRBJ2-3, with no clear D. The germline CDR1 and CDR2 sequences are SSHAT and FNYEAQ (reference sequence). The CDR3 consists of 13 residues. V was trimmed by 5 bases and J by 6 bases, leaving 12 bases between them. CDR3 amino acids: CASSPLFSDTQYF. In nucleotides, the CDR3 is TGTGCCAGCAGCCCTTTGTTTAGCGATACGCAGTATTTT.

J is TRBJ2-3 and V is TRBV6-5; D is undetermined. The V and J ends lost 0 bases and 6 bases respectively, with 10 bases between them. The CDR3 spans 14 residues. Germline V gene sequence: CDR1 MNHEY, CDR2 SVGAGI. The DNA of the CDR3 is TGTGCCAGCAGTTACTCCAAGGGAACGGATACGCAGTATTTT. Amino acids: CASSYSKGTDTQYF.

V and J are TRBV2 and TRBJ2-1; no definite D call. The CDR3 is made up of 11 amino acids. Germline CDR1 SNHLY, CDR2 FYNNEI. V was trimmed by 4 bases and J by 9 bases, leaving 7 bases between them. The CDR3 bases are TGTGCCAGCAGTGTTCAGGTTGAGCAGTTCTTC. This gives the protein CASSVQVEQFF.

This clonotype has a handful of counts. The CDR3 coding sequence is TGTGCCAGCACCTCGAGGGGGGCCTACAATGAGCAGTTCTTC. Its translation: CASTSRGAYNEQFF. The chain links TRBV5-5 to TRBJ2-1, with D tentatively TRBD1 or TRBD2 (6 bases each). The CDR3 is 14 amino acids. Trimming stripped 6 bases from V and 2 bases from J, with 12 bases between. Germline V lookup: CDR1 SGHKS, CDR2 YYEKEE (reference sequence).

This clonotype was observed many times. The gene calls are TRBV5-1 and TRBJ2-3; 7 nucleotides align to TRBD2. Germline lookup yields CDR1 SGHRS and CDR2 YFSETQ. Unmatched junction bases numbered 6, after V lost 3 bases and J lost 5 bases. The CDR3 is made up of 14 amino acids. The CDR3 loop is CASSSSGGIDTQYF. The CDR3 bases are TGCGCCAGCAGCTCTTCGGGAGGTATAGATACGCAGTATTTT.

This clonotype was picked up many times. The chain joins TRBV12-3 or TRBV12-4 to TRBJ2-5; D possibly corresponds to TRBD2 (5 bases). V dropped 5 bases and J dropped 3 bases, with 16 bases sitting between them. This CDR3 has 15 residues. The CDR3 DNA is TGTGCCAGCAGTCCTCGACAAGGAGGAAAAGAGACCCAGTACTTC. Amino acid sequence: CASSPRQGGKETQYF.

This clonotype appeared a few times. The V gene is TRBV5-1, the J gene TRBJ2-2; TRBD1 agrees at 8 bases. The CDR3 is 16 residues long. Germline CDR1 is SGHRS and CDR2 is YFSETQ. J was trimmed by 6 bases and V by 1 base; bases with no gene match: 8. In nucleotides, the CDR3 is TGCGCCAGCAGCTTGAGGGGACAGGATGACGCCGGGGAGCTGTTTTTT. This translates into CASSLRGQDDAGELFF.

There are many counts of this clonotype. V gene TRBV5-6 combines with J gene TRBJ1-1; no reliable D call. Between the trimmed V and J ends, which lost 3 bases and 9 bases, there was a span of 12 bases. Germline CDR1 and CDR2: SGHDT and YYEEEE. The CDR3 totals 12 residues. In DNA, the CDR3 is TGTGCCAGCAGCTCGAGGTCCGGTAAAGCTTTCTTT. Translating gives CASSSRSGKAFF.

In this sample, this clonotype turned up a few times. This chain links TRBV15 with TRBJ1-2; tentatively, D is TRBD1 (5 bases). CDR3 size: 13 residues. Per germline, CDR1 LNHNV and CDR2 YYDKDF (reference sequence). Trimming shortened V by 8 bases and J by 0 bases, and 10 bases separated the two germline ends. The CDR3 sequence: CATSTATNYGYTF. CDR3 nucleotide sequence: TGTGCCACCTCGACAGCCACTAACTATGGCTACACCTTC.